One sample yielded the 24 T cell receptor beta chains listed below, sequenced in a study of Graves' ophthalmopathy and Graves' hyperthyroidism. The study amplified TCR beta CDR3 regions using RNA transcripts. First-round RT-PCR employed HTBI primers, with a second-round multiplex PCR after it. TCRdb reanalysed the multiplex PCR reads using MiXCR and keeps one entry per CDR3 protein. The data contain fewer than 400,000 distinct CDR3 sequences, about 17% of them singletons. Sequenced sample: peripheral blood. The receptors stem from a woman younger than 35 with Graves' ophthalmopathy.

This clonotype was seen at least ten times. The chain uses TRBV12-3 or TRBV12-4 and TRBJ1-2; D is undetermined. CDR3 size: 14 residues. The germline V and J ends were trimmed by 0 bases and 5 bases, with 10 bases remaining between them. The CDR3 is CASSLALRGYGYTF. The CDR3 DNA follows: TGTGCCAGCAGTTTAGCGCTACGGGGTTATGGCTACACCTTC.

This clonotype was observed at least ten times. This rearrangement joins TRBV11-2 to TRBJ2-7; possibly TRBD2 for D (6 bases). The CDR3 extends over 15 amino acids. Germline values: CDR1 SGHAT, CDR2 FQNNGV. V lost 3 bases and J lost 2, with 14 bases in between. DNA of the CDR3: TGTGCCAGCAGCTTTAGTGGAGGGTTGGCCTACGAGCAGTACTTC. Amino acids: CASSFSGGLAYEQYF.

This clonotype showed up many times. The chain couples TRBV6-5 to TRBJ2-5; D gene ambiguous. CDR3 length equals 13 residues. Germline V gives CDR1 MNHEY, CDR2 SVGAGI. V was cut by 7 bases and J by 6 bases, with 15 bases left in between. In DNA form, the CDR3 reads TGTGCCAGCAAGGATGTGGGGTGGAAGACCCAGTACTTC. It yields the protein CASKDVGWKTQYF.

There are many counts of this clonotype. The rearrangement joins TRBV6-5 to TRBJ2-7; 7 nucleotides line up with TRBD1. This CDR3 contains 17 residues. The V gene end was trimmed by 3 bases and the J gene end by 2 bases; junction bases not matched to a gene: 13. CDR1 MNHEY and CDR2 SVGAGI come from the germline V gene. The DNA of the CDR3 is TGTGCCAGCAGTTATCGGGACAGTTATTCAGTACCCTACGAGCAGTACTTC. The encoded protein is CASSYRDSYSVPYEQYF.

This clonotype was seen repeatedly, ten times or more. The chain has TRBV12-3 or TRBV12-4 and TRBJ2-2, with D possibly matching TRBD1 (5 bases). The CDR3 extends over 14 amino acids. Trimming cost V 6 bases and J 7 bases, with 15 bases left between them. DNA for the CDR3: TGTGCCAGCAGCCTACATCAGGGTAACGGGGAGCTGTTTTTT. Protein sequence: CASSLHQGNGELFF.

This clonotype was detected many times. The genes are TRBV12-3 or TRBV12-4 and TRBJ1-5; D not resolved. Trimming took 3 bases from V and 2 from J, leaving 14 bases between them. The CDR3 runs to 16 residues. For the CDR3, the DNA is TGTGCCAGCAGTTTCGGGTTCACGAGGGGCAATCAGCCCCAGCATTTT. It yields the protein CASSFGFTRGNQPQHF.

This clonotype was detected once. V is TRBV11-2 and J is TRBJ2-5; TRBD2 agrees at 7 bases. The germline V gene has CDR1 SGHAT and CDR2 FQNNGV. Unmatched junction bases numbered 7, after V lost 5 bases and J lost 4 bases. This CDR3 comprises 14 residues. The CDR3: CASSPNGGSETQYF. The CDR3 nucleotides read TGTGCCAGCAGCCCCAACGGGGGGTCAGAGACCCAGTACTTC.

This clonotype was counted at least ten times. The J gene is TRBJ2-7, the V gene TRBV18; 11 nucleotides match TRBD1. With V trimmed by 1 base and J by 3 bases, 5 bases remained unmatched. The CDR3 spans 16 residues. Germline CDR1 and CDR2: KGHSH and LQKENI. The CDR3: CASSPRDRGYVYEQYF. DNA for the CDR3: TGTGCCAGCTCACCACGGGACAGGGGGTATGTCTACGAGCAGTACTTC.

Many counts were recorded for this clonotype. The chain carries TRBV6-1 and TRBJ1-1; 10 bases map to TRBD1. Germline values: CDR1 MNHNS, CDR2 SASEGT. With V trimmed by 8 bases and J by 8 bases, 11 bases remained unmatched. The CDR3 is made up of 14 amino acids. This CDR3 reads CASGETGGEREAFF. CDR3 bases: TGTGCCAGCGGAGAGACAGGGGGCGAGAGAGAAGCTTTCTTT.

Many counts were recorded for this clonotype. V is TRBV6-2 or TRBV6-3 and J is TRBJ2-5; D unclear. Germline CDR1 reads MNHEY; CDR2 reads SVGEGT. The CDR3 is made up of 15 amino acids. The V end lost 2 bases, the J end lost 4 bases, and 14 bases lay between the germline ends. CDR3 sequence: CASSYRDTSPETQYF. For the CDR3, the DNA is TGTGCCAGCAGTTACCGAGACACCAGCCCAGAGACCCAGTACTTC.

This clonotype was detected a few times. J is TRBJ1-1 and V is TRBV6-1, with D unclear. The V gene's germline CDR1 is MNHNS and CDR2 SASEGT. Trimming pared 8 bases from V and 1 base from J, leaving 14 bases between. This CDR3 contains 14 residues. This CDR3 is CASDWPWSNTEAFF. In DNA, the CDR3 is TGTGCCAGCGATTGGCCCTGGTCGAACACTGAAGCTTTCTTT.

In its sample, this clonotype was seen many times. The gene calls are TRBV28 and TRBJ2-7, with D unresolved. Germline-derived CDR1 and CDR2 are MDHEN and SYDVKM. V dropped 3 bases and J dropped 0 bases, with 12 bases sitting between them. The CDR3 sequence is 15 residues long. The CDR3 spells CASSFDYRDSYEQYF. Here the CDR3 DNA reads TGTGCCAGCAGTTTCGATTATAGGGACTCCTACGAGCAGTACTTC.

This clonotype was counted many times. The rearrangement uses TRBV20-1 and TRBJ2-3; no definite D call. CDR1 DFQATT and CDR2 SNEGSKA come from the germline V gene (reference sequence). The CDR3 runs 14 residues. Trimming pared 5 bases from V and 5 bases from J, leaving 17 bases between. CDR3 bases: TGCAGTGCTCCTCGGGTCCCTTCCAGAGATACGCAGTATTTT. It specifies CSAPRVPSRDTQYF.

This clonotype was seen many times. This chain joins TRBV20-1 and TRBJ2-2; D may be TRBD2 (6 bases). The CDR3 contains 17 residues. Germline CDR1 is DFQATT and CDR2 is SNEGSKA (reference sequence). Trimming took 0 bases from V and 3 from J, leaving 17 bases between them. The CDR3 sequence: CSARDDTGGGDTGELFF. CDR3 DNA sequence: TGCAGTGCTAGAGATGACACCGGGGGTGGGGACACCGGGGAGCTGTTTTTT.

There are many counts of this clonotype. The chain employs TRBV11-3 and TRBJ1-1, with no clear D. CDR1 and CDR2 from the germline V gene are SGHNT and YENEEA. V was shortened by 5 bases and J by 4 bases, with 20 bases between the two germline ends. This CDR3 has 16 residues. The CDR3 loop reads CASSLSAFGVATEAFF. CDR3 bases: TGTGCCAGCAGCCTATCAGCGTTCGGGGTAGCCACTGAAGCTTTCTTT.

In its sample, this clonotype was seen many times. The chain links TRBV20-1 to TRBJ2-3; 9 nucleotides align to TRBD2. J gave up 0 bases and V 5 bases, and 9 bases lay outside the gene matches. The CDR3 covers 16 residues. Germline loops: CDR1 DFQATT, CDR2 SNEGSKA (reference sequence). This CDR3 reads CSARAGGGFSTDTQYF. CDR3 DNA: TGCAGTGCTCGGGCGGGGGGGGGTTTTAGCACAGATACGCAGTATTTT.

This clonotype was observed many times. This rearrangement joins TRBV20-1 to TRBJ1-5; TRBD1 matches at 8 bases. Germline V CDR1 and CDR2: DFQATT, SNEGSKA (reference sequence). The CDR3 is 14 amino acids. The trim removed 1 base at V and 2 bases at J, leaving 1 base unmatched. The CDR3 here is CSARVTGGNQPQHF. DNA for the CDR3: TGCAGTGCTAGAGTGACAGGGGGCAATCAGCCCCAGCATTTT.

This clonotype has a count of ten or more. The chain links TRBV12-3 or TRBV12-4 to TRBJ2-7; D might be TRBD2 (5 bases). The CDR3 has 16 amino acids. Trimming cost V 5 bases and J 6 bases, with 23 bases left between them. DNA for the CDR3: TGTGCCAGCAGTCCACCCGAGGGAAGGGTCCTAGGCGAGCAGTACTTC. Translation gives CASSPPEGRVLGEQYF.

This clonotype was recorded at least ten times. The rearrangement links TRBV12-3 or TRBV12-4 to TRBJ1-5; no firm D call. Trimming left V 4 bases short and J 7 bases short, with 8 bases between. The CDR3 sequence is 12 residues long. CDR3 residues: CASSYRGQPQHF. Written as DNA, the CDR3 is TGTGCCAGCAGTTACCGTGGGCAGCCCCAGCATTTT.

This clonotype was observed at least ten times. The chain couples TRBV6-4 to TRBJ2-7; 11 nucleotides match TRBD1. The V gene's germline CDR1 is MRHNA and CDR2 SNTAGT. The CDR3 spans 17 residues. J gave up 0 bases and V 5 bases, and 9 bases lay outside the gene matches. For the CDR3, the DNA is TGTGCCAGCAGTCGTCCCGGGACAGGGGGGAGCTCCTACGAGCAGTACTTC. Its protein is CASSRPGTGGSSYEQYF.

This clonotype has at least ten counts. J is TRBJ2-2 and V is TRBV11-2; a weak D match, TRBD1 (6 bases). CDR1 and CDR2 from the germline V gene are SGHAT and FQNNGV. The V and J ends lost 3 bases and 3 bases respectively, with 11 bases between them. CDR3 size: 15 residues. CDR3 in amino acids: CASSFQNRDTGELFF. CDR3 nucleotide sequence: TGTGCCAGCAGCTTCCAAAACAGGGACACCGGGGAGCTGTTTTTT. The full variable domain, in which reference TRBV11-2 and TRBJ2-2 provide the parts outside the CDR3, is EAGVAQSPRYKIIEKRQSVAFWCNPISGHATLYWYQQILGQGPKLLIQFQNNGVVDDSQLPKDRFSAERLKGVDSTLKIQPAKLEDSAVYLCASSFQNRDTGELFFGEGSRLTVL.

At least ten counts were recorded for this clonotype. This chain links TRBV6-5 with TRBJ1-1; D is unclear. This CDR3 contains 11 residues. Germline V CDR1 and CDR2: MNHEY, SVGAGI. Trimming removed 5 bases from V and 11 bases from J, with 12 bases in between. The CDR3 region is CASSLQNNAFF. DNA of the CDR3: TGTGCCAGCAGTCTACAGAATAATGCTTTCTTT.

This clonotype was seen ten or more times. The chain has TRBV13 and TRBJ1-3; the D is unclear. Germline loops: CDR1 PRHDT, CDR2 FYEKMQ (reference sequence). CDR3 size: 14 residues. Trimming cost V 2 bases and J 0 bases, with 5 bases left between them. CDR3 loop: CASSLSVSGNTIYF. DNA of the CDR3: TGTGCCAGCAGCTTATCAGTCTCTGGAAACACCATATATTTT. Combining the CDR3 with reference TRBV13 and TRBJ1-3 gives the whole variable domain AAGVIQSPRHLIKEKRETATLKCYPIPRHDTVYWYQQGPGQDPQFLISFYEKMQSDKGSIPDRFSAQQFSDYHSELNMSSLELGDSALYFCASSLSVSGNTIYFGEGSWLTVV.

This clonotype came up many times. A single base separates this from a much larger clone, so it may be a read error. The CDR3 does not close with the conserved phenylalanine or tryptophan, likely indicating a read error. This sequence joins TRBV2 and TRBJ2-6, with a tentative D call TRBD2 (6 bases). The ends were cut back, 6 bases at V and 2 bases at J, with 11 bases in the middle. This CDR3 spans 15 amino acids. Germline-derived CDR1 and CDR2 are SNHLY and FYNNEI. In nucleotides, the CDR3 is TGTGCCAGCAGAGGGACTGCAGCTGGGGCCAACGTCCTGACTCTC. Its protein is CASRGTAAGANVLTL.